This TCR beta chain is drawn from a study of Graves' ophthalmopathy and Graves' hyperthyroidism. In this sample, this clonotype turned up a few times. The CDR3 is 14 amino acids. Unmatched junction bases numbered 5, after V lost 5 bases and J lost 5 bases. Germline V lookup: CDR1 MGHDK, CDR2 SYGVNS. TCR beta CDR3 amplification used RNA transcripts. RT-PCR in the first round used HTBI primers; a second-round multiplex PCR followed. TCRdb passed the multiplex PCR reads through MiXCR, listing each CDR3 protein once. The top ten hold around 10% of the sample, which has approximately 1.2 million distinct CDR3 sequences, 35% to 40% seen once.

This chain connects TRBV25-1 to TRBJ2-7; 11 bases are shared with TRBD1. The sample comprised peripheral blood or thyroid tissue (not recorded which). This receptor was identified in an adult man with Graves' hyperthyroidism. The CDR3 DNA is TGTGCCAGCAGTAAAGGGACAGGGGGAAACGAGCAGTACTTC. It encodes CASSKGTGGNEQYF.